These T cell receptor beta chains were read from a single sample in a study of Tregs in tolerant kidney transplant recipients. Produced via immunoSEQ multiplex PCR; TCRdb's table is partial and in-frame only. The sample lists fewer than 100,000 clones, over 85% seen once, with approximately 0.48% in the top ten. Sequencing used CD4+ T cells from blood, obtained before the transplant. These receptors came from a human donor who received a combined kidney and bone marrow transplant. Both conserved end residues are part of each CDR3. The D gene is left open where the match is weak. Some rows have no size entry. The others give once, few or many, or a class for an expanded clone.

d_call	v_call	j_call	clone_size	cdr3_aa	cdr3_nt
-	TRBV7-2	TRBJ2-7	-	CASSPDRFSYEQYF	TGTGCCAGCAGCCCCGACAGGTTCTCCTACGAGCAGTACTTC
TRBD1	TRBV2	TRBJ2-1	-	CATRDRAQINEQFF	TGTGCCACCCGGGACAGGGCTCAAATCAATGAGCAGTTCTTC
TRBD1	TRBV28	TRBJ2-7	-	CASYLRDRQYEQYF	TGTGCCAGCTACCTCCGGGACAGACAATACGAGCAGTACTTC
-	TRBV21-1	TRBJ1-5	-	CASSKAEGARRMGNQPQHF	TGTGCCAGCAGCAAAGCTGAGGGGGCCCGACGTATGGGCAATCAGCCCCAGCATTTT
-	TRBV5-4	TRBJ2-7	-	CASSRPTEYEQYF	TGTGCCAGCAGCCGCCCTACTGAATACGAGCAGTACTTC
-	TRBV6-1	TRBJ2-6	-	CASSVQGLGANVLTF	TGTGCCAGCAGTGTTCAGGGGTTAGGGGCCAACGTCCTGACTTTC
TRBD1	TRBV7-2	TRBJ1-1	-	CASSPGTANTEAFF	TGTGCCAGCAGCCCAGGGACAGCTAACACTGAAGCTTTCTTT
-	TRBV19	TRBJ1-1	-	CASSMRSEAFF	TGTGCCAGTAGTATGCGATCGGAAGCTTTCTTT
TRBD2	TRBV4-2	TRBJ2-4	-	CASSTRLAGVLAKNIQYF	TGTGCCAGCAGCACCCGACTAGCGGGGGTTTTAGCCAAAAACATTCAGTACTTC
-	TRBV18	TRBJ2-1	-	CASSPPGGLLNNEQFF	TGTGCCAGCTCACCCCCGGGCGGGCTCCTGAACAATGAGCAGTTCTTC
TRBD1	TRBV27	TRBJ1-2	-	CASGASGTGGLGYTF	TGTGCCAGCGGTGCTTCGGGTACAGGGGGCCTTGGCTACACCTTC
TRBD1	TRBV6-5	TRBJ1-1	-	CASSSPTGGAFF	TGTGCCAGCAGCTCCCCGACAGGGGGTGCTTTCTTT
TRBD2	TRBV5-1	TRBJ2-1	-	CASSLVASGNYNEQFF	TGCGCCAGCAGCTTGGTGGCTAGCGGGAACTACAATGAGCAGTTCTTC
-	TRBV30	TRBJ1-5	once	CACTRGDNQPQHF	TGTGCCTGCACTCGGGGAGACAATCAGCCCCAGCATTTT
TRBD1	TRBV6-1	TRBJ2-2	-	CASSERQGNTGELFF	TGTGCCAGCAGTGAAAGACAGGGGAACACCGGGGAGCTGTTTTTT
TRBD1	TRBV19	TRBJ2-3	-	CASSRTGSGFTDTQYF	TGTGCCAGTAGTAGGACAGGGAGCGGGTTTACAGATACGCAGTATTTT
TRBD2	TRBV5-1	TRBJ2-1	-	CASSFVAGSYNEQFF	TGCGCCAGCAGCTTTGTAGCGGGAAGCTACAATGAGCAGTTCTTC
TRBD2	TRBV14	TRBJ2-1	-	CASSQVRGREGEQFF	TGTGCCAGCAGCCAAGTGAGGGGAAGGGAGGGTGAGCAGTTCTTC
-	TRBV2	TRBJ1-3	few	CASEGEGSLRNTIYF	TGTGCCAGCGAGGGGGAGGGCAGTCTCCGAAACACCATATATTTT
TRBD1	TRBV7-2	TRBJ2-3	-	CASSRTGNTDTQYF	TGTGCCAGCAGCCGGACAGGGAACACAGATACGCAGTATTTT
-	TRBV7-7	TRBJ2-5	-	CASSLVGSQETQYF	TGTGCCAGCAGCTTAGTTGGCTCCCAAGAGACCCAGTACTTC
TRBD1	TRBV4-3	TRBJ2-7	-	CASSPGTDSRGYEQYF	TGCGCCAGCAGCCCCGGGACAGACTCAAGGGGCTACGAGCAGTACTTC
-	TRBV5-6	TRBJ1-6	-	CASSPGLFSYNSPLHF	TGTGCCAGCAGCCCAGGGTTATTCTCCTATAATTCCCCCCTCCACTTT
TRBD2	TRBV11-2	TRBJ2-1	-	CASSLGEAGASYNEQFF	TGTGCCAGCAGCTTAGGTGAAGCGGGGGCTTCCTACAATGAGCAGTTCTTC
-	TRBV11-3	TRBJ2-7	-	CASSLSPGRDYEQYF	TGTGCCAGCAGCTTATCTCCGGGAAGGGACTACGAGCAGTACTTC